The T cell receptor (beta chain) under discussion was sequenced for a study of beta chain features in type 1 diabetes. Study-wide context: What patients shared with healthy donors was a similar profile of age, gender and cell yields. The samples had more than 95 million sorted cells examined in all.

As for this clone: The antigen is undetermined.

Each population that was sorted was more than 98% pure. This CDR3 contains 13 residues. The trim removed 8 bases at V and 10 bases at J, leaving 11 bases unmatched. Germline V gene sequence: CDR1 SQVTM, CDR2 ANQGSEA. Findings and limits, study-wide: Healthy donors had naive, central memory and Treg TCRB repertoires that appeared less similar than those seen among patients.

As every portion of the isolated RNA was reverse transcribed, the sequencing read expressed TCRB transcripts. Generated by immunoSEQ multiplex PCR, the TCRdb table keeps only in-frame clones and is missing some. This sample carries a few hundred thousand clones, 25% to 35% of them seen once, and the ten largest clones take about 0.065%. This sequence joins TRBV29-1 and TRBJ2-2, with TRBD2 matching over 9 bases. The sample was naive CD4+ T cells from blood. The clonotype originates from a man aged 18 to 29 in good health. The CDR3 is CSPKGGRAAELFF. For the CDR3, the DNA is TGCAGCCCCAAAGGCGGGAGGGCTGCGGAGCTGTTTTTT.